A selection of T cell receptor beta chains follows, all from one sample in a study of identical twins. TCRdb reprocessed the 5' RACE reads via MiXCR and lists one record per CDR3 protein. The sample contains some 570,000 distinct CDR3 sequences, 20% to 25% of which appear only once. This same sample was also taken into another study, of yellow fever vaccine responses in identical twins.

The sample consisted of CD4+ T cells sorted from blood. Source of these receptors: a woman between 18 and 29 years old in good health. Each CDR3 is given with its conserved first and last residue. A D gene is named only where the DNA matches it firmly. Only part of the rows carry a size: once, few, many, or a class if the clone is expanded.

cdr3_aa	cdr3_nt	d_call	v_call	j_call	clone_size
CASSSMDSFNQPQHF	TGTGCCAGCAGCTCGATGGACAGTTTCAATCAGCCCCAGCATTTT	-	TRBV27	TRBJ1-5	-
CASSFYRDKPREQYF	TGTGCCAGCAGCTTTTACCGGGACAAGCCGCGGGAGCAGTACTTC	-	TRBV7-2	TRBJ2-7	-
CASRLGVGEAFF	TGCGCCAGCAGGCTGGGGGTAGGTGAAGCTTTCTTT	-	TRBV10-2	TRBJ1-1	few
CASRPQGAGGYTF	TGTGCCAGCAGACCGCAGGGGGCGGGAGGCTACACCTTC	TRBD1	TRBV7-9	TRBJ1-2	few
CSAQGPGQITDTQYF	TGCAGTGCTCAGGGCCCCGGACAGATCACAGATACGCAGTATTTT	-	TRBV20-1	TRBJ2-3	-
CASRWGTIAKNIQYF	TGTGCCAGCAGGTGGGGGACGATAGCCAAAAACATTCAGTACTTC	-	TRBV12-3/TRBV12-4	TRBJ2-4	-
CASSPRTGKGTGELFF	TGTGCCAGCAGCCCTAGGACAGGGAAGGGTACCGGGGAGCTGTTTTTT	TRBD1	TRBV28	TRBJ2-2	few
CSAREGVRGADTQYF	TGCAGTGCTAGAGAGGGGGTAAGGGGAGCAGATACGCAGTATTTT	-	TRBV20-1	TRBJ2-3	-
CASSQRGEETQYF	TGTGCCAGCAGCCAACGCGGGGAAGAGACCCAGTACTTC	-	TRBV3-1	TRBJ2-5	-
CASSVSHTEAFF	TGTGCCAGCAGTGTCTCACACACTGAAGCTTTCTTT	-	TRBV28	TRBJ1-1	many
CASSESQVANTGELFF	TGCGCCAGCAGTGAGTCACAGGTAGCGAACACCGGGGAGCTGTTTTTT	-	TRBV10-1	TRBJ2-2	-
CASSLAAGDITPLPYF	TGCGCCAGCAGCTTGGCCGCGGGGGATATAACCCCGTTGCCGTATTTT	TRBD2	TRBV5-1	TRBJ2-3	-
CASSFRGMGIQYF	TGTGCCAGCAGTTTCAGGGGGATGGGCATTCAGTACTTC	TRBD1	TRBV12-3/TRBV12-4	TRBJ2-4	many
CASSPLPDNYGYTF	TGTGCCAGCAGCCCGCTACCGGATAACTATGGCTACACCTTC	-	TRBV5-6	TRBJ1-2	few
CSARKASGQETQYF	TGCAGTGCTAGAAAGGCTAGCGGACAAGAGACCCAGTACTTC	TRBD2	TRBV20-1	TRBJ2-5	few
CSARDTSYEQYF	TGCAGTGCTAGAGATACCTCCTACGAGCAGTACTTC	-	TRBV20-1	TRBJ2-7	-
CASRIDRETYEQYF	TGTGCCAGCAGAATCGACAGGGAAACCTACGAGCAGTACTTC	TRBD1	TRBV6-1	TRBJ2-7	few
CASSLLPPNDEQFF	TGTGCCAGCAGTTTATTGCCCCCTAACGATGAGCAGTTCTTC	-	TRBV28	TRBJ2-1	-
CSARVGGPYNEQFF	TGCAGTGCTAGAGTGGGGGGCCCCTACAATGAGCAGTTCTTC	-	TRBV20-1	TRBJ2-1	-
CASSQGRAATNEKLFF	TGCGCCAGCAGCCAAGGGAGAGCCGCAACTAATGAAAAACTGTTTTTT	-	TRBV5-1	TRBJ1-4	few
CASSLDGTRSGNEQFF	TGTGCCAGCAGCTTAGACGGCACCAGAAGTGGCAATGAGCAGTTCTTC	-	TRBV7-8	TRBJ2-1	few
CASNRRRTSSAYEQYF	TGTGCCAGCAACCGCCGCAGGACTAGTTCGGCGTACGAGCAGTACTTC	TRBD2	TRBV6-1	TRBJ2-7	few
CATSREGQVRNTEAFF	TGTGCCACCAGCAGAGAGGGACAGGTCAGGAACACTGAAGCTTTCTTT	TRBD1	TRBV15	TRBJ1-1	few
CASPPWGLSTDTQYF	TGTGCCAGCCCGCCGTGGGGCCTTAGCACAGATACGCAGTATTTT	-	TRBV2	TRBJ2-3	few
CATSDTLARSSYNEQFF	TGTGCCACCAGTGACACACTAGCGCGGAGCTCCTACAATGAGCAGTTCTTC	TRBD2	TRBV24-1	TRBJ2-1	-
CSVETSGMGGEQFF	TGCAGCGTGGAGACTAGCGGGATGGGGGGTGAGCAGTTCTTC	TRBD2	TRBV29-1	TRBJ2-1	-
CSVLRGGDTQYF	TGCAGTGTCCTCAGGGGTGGAGATACGCAGTATTTT	-	TRBV20-1	TRBJ2-3	-
CASGLNTEAFF	TGTGCCAGCGGTTTGAACACTGAAGCTTTCTTT	-	TRBV6-5	TRBJ1-1	few
CASSASLGGGNIQYF	TGTGCCAGCAGCGCCTCCCTAGGTGGGGGGAACATTCAGTACTTC	-	TRBV7-3	TRBJ2-4	few
CASSATSGHSYNEQFF	TGCGCCAGCAGCGCGACTAGCGGGCACTCCTACAATGAGCAGTTCTTC	TRBD2	TRBV5-1	TRBJ2-1	-
CASVELVTDTQYF	TGTGCCAGCGTAGAGTTAGTCACAGATACGCAGTATTTT	-	TRBV2	TRBJ2-3	-
CASSYPSGGRETQYF	TGTGCCAGCAGTTACCCTTCAGGGGGCCGGGAGACCCAGTACTTC	TRBD1	TRBV6-5	TRBJ2-5	-
CASKELGQYYGYTF	TGTGCCAGTAAGGAATTGGGACAGTACTATGGCTACACCTTC	TRBD1	TRBV19	TRBJ1-2	many
CSAKSGSSYNEQFF	TGCAGTGCTAAAAGCGGTAGCTCCTACAATGAGCAGTTCTTC	-	TRBV20-1	TRBJ2-1	many
CASSLSRTGYNEQFF	TGCGCCAGCAGCTTGTCCCGGACAGGGTACAATGAGCAGTTCTTC	TRBD1	TRBV5-1	TRBJ2-1	-
CASSQQGVGPSVEQFF	TGTGCCAGCTCCCAACAAGGGGTGGGTCCCTCGGTCGAGCAGTTCTTC	-	TRBV18	TRBJ2-1	-
CATSRDRAFGEQYF	TGTGCCACTTCCCGGGACAGGGCTTTTGGGGAGCAGTACTTC	TRBD1	TRBV12-3/TRBV12-4	TRBJ2-7	few
CASSYLPGGLSKSSYNEQFF	TGTGCCAGCAGTTACTTACCGGGAGGACTTTCGAAGAGCTCCTACAATGAGCAGTTCTTC	TRBD2	TRBV6-2/TRBV6-3	TRBJ2-1	-
CASSFTGGSNQPQHF	TGTGCCAGCAGTTTCACAGGGGGGAGCAATCAGCCCCAGCATTTT	TRBD1	TRBV12-3/TRBV12-4	TRBJ1-5	few
CASRPTGANTGELFF	TGTGCCAGCAGGCCCACAGGGGCGAACACCGGGGAGCTGTTTTTT	TRBD1	TRBV12-3/TRBV12-4	TRBJ2-2	few
CASSELALYEQYF	TGTGCCAGCAGTGAGCTAGCGCTTTACGAGCAGTACTTC	-	TRBV2	TRBJ2-7	-
CASSPVEPNEKLFF	TGCGCCAGCAGCCCCGTAGAGCCTAATGAAAAACTGTTTTTT	-	TRBV5-1	TRBJ1-4	once
CASSPGGPPGDEQFF	TGTGCCAGCAGCCCCGGGGGGCCACCCGGGGATGAGCAGTTCTTC	-	TRBV3-1	TRBJ2-1	-
CASSPKGASTGELFF	TGTGCCAGCAGCCCCAAGGGGGCGAGCACCGGGGAGCTGTTTTTT	TRBD1	TRBV12-3/TRBV12-4	TRBJ2-2	few
CASNGTVKNTEAFF	TGTGCCAGCAACGGGACAGTGAAGAACACTGAAGCTTTCTTT	TRBD1	TRBV6-4	TRBJ1-1	few
CSPVSAGGPHEQFF	TGCAGCCCCGTGTCTGCGGGGGGGCCACATGAGCAGTTCTTC	TRBD2	TRBV20-1	TRBJ2-1	few
CASKEGYEQYF	TGCGCCAGCAAAGAGGGGTACGAGCAGTACTTC	-	TRBV5-1	TRBJ2-7	-
CASRARTGSTNEKLFF	TGCGCCAGCAGAGCCCGTACAGGGTCAACTAATGAAAAACTGTTTTTT	-	TRBV5-1	TRBJ1-4	-
CASSLGPGQPTDTQYF	TGCGCCAGCAGCTTGGGTCCGGGACAGCCAACAGATACGCAGTATTTT	TRBD1	TRBV5-1	TRBJ2-3	few
CATSRGIDRGYSPLHF	TGTGCCACCAGCAGAGGGATCGACAGGGGGTATTCACCCCTCCACTTT	TRBD1	TRBV15	TRBJ1-6	few
CASSHTGDNSGANVLTF	TGTGCCAGCAGCCACACAGGGGATAACTCTGGGGCCAACGTCCTGACTTTC	TRBD1	TRBV5-6	TRBJ2-6	-
CASSSGPKDGSPLHF	TGTGCCAGCAGCTCCGGACCCAAGGACGGTTCACCCCTCCACTTT	-	TRBV7-9	TRBJ1-6	few
CASSQGTSGATSTDTQYF	TGCGCCAGCAGCCAGGGGACTAGCGGGGCGACATCCACAGATACGCAGTATTTT	TRBD2	TRBV4-1	TRBJ2-3	-
CASSASGSRDNEQFF	TGTGCCAGCAGCGCTTCCGGGAGCCGTGACAATGAGCAGTTCTTC	-	TRBV9	TRBJ2-1	few